This is a list of T cell receptor beta chains from one sample in a study of identical twins. TCRdb recomputed calls from the 5' RACE reads with MiXCR, one row per CDR3 protein. The table records around 1.7 million distinct CDR3 sequences, under 35% of them present only once. The specimen was cord blood. The receptors here all came from a newborn girl in good health. Both conserved end residues are part of each CDR3. A D gene is named only where the DNA matches it firmly. Clone size, where shown, is once, few, many, or a class for clones that have expanded.

d_call,clone_size,j_call,v_call,cdr3_nt,cdr3_aa
NA,NA,TRBJ2-5,TRBV12-3/TRBV12-4,TGTGCCAGCAGGCCCTCTAGCACCCAAGAGACCCAGTACTTC,CASRPSSTQETQYF
NA,few,TRBJ1-2,TRBV5-1,TGCGCCAGCAGCTTGGCCAGTCCAGGTCTCTATGGCTACACCTTC,CASSLASPGLYGYTF
NA,few,TRBJ2-1,TRBV7-2,TGTGCCAGCAGCCGAGTAATAGGCCGAACCCTATATGAGCAGTTCTTC,CASSRVIGRTLYEQFF
TRBD2,many,TRBJ2-1,TRBV28,TGCGCCAGCATGGGCGGGAGCTCCTACAATGAGCAGTTCTTC,CASMGGSSYNEQFF
NA,NA,TRBJ1-2,TRBV5-1,TGCGCCAGCAGCTTGATCCAGGGACCCCTTCGCGGCTACACCTTC,CASSLIQGPLRGYTF
NA,NA,TRBJ2-1,TRBV5-1,TGCGCCAGCAGCTTGGAGGGATCCGGTACGCAGTTCTTC,CASSLEGSGTQFF
NA,few,TRBJ2-1,TRBV28,TGTGCCAGCAAAAGTTCGGGGGAGACATACCGAGATGAGCAGTTCTTC,CASKSSGETYRDEQFF
TRBD2,NA,TRBJ2-1,TRBV5-6,TGTGCCAGCAGCTTGACGAGCGGGGGGGTTGTCTATGAGCAGTTCTTC,CASSLTSGGVVYEQFF
NA,few,TRBJ2-3,TRBV7-2,TGTGCCAGCAGCTTAGTGACTATGGGTACGCAGTATTTT,CASSLVTMGTQYF
TRBD2,few,TRBJ2-1,TRBV20-1,TGCAGTGCTGAGACTAGCGGGGGGTACAATGAGCAGTTCTTC,CSAETSGGYNEQFF
TRBD2,few,TRBJ2-1,TRBV5-1,TGCGCCAGCAGCTTCGACAAGACTAGCGGGGGGGCCGTTGAGCAGTTCTTC,CASSFDKTSGGAVEQFF
TRBD1,NA,TRBJ2-1,TRBV2,TGTGCCAGCCCAGTGAGAGGATCACAGGGGTCCAATGAGCAGTTCTTC,CASPVRGSQGSNEQFF
NA,NA,TRBJ2-7,TRBV5-1,TGCGCCAGCAGTTCCGGGACTCGAACGTCCTACGAGCAGTACTTC,CASSSGTRTSYEQYF